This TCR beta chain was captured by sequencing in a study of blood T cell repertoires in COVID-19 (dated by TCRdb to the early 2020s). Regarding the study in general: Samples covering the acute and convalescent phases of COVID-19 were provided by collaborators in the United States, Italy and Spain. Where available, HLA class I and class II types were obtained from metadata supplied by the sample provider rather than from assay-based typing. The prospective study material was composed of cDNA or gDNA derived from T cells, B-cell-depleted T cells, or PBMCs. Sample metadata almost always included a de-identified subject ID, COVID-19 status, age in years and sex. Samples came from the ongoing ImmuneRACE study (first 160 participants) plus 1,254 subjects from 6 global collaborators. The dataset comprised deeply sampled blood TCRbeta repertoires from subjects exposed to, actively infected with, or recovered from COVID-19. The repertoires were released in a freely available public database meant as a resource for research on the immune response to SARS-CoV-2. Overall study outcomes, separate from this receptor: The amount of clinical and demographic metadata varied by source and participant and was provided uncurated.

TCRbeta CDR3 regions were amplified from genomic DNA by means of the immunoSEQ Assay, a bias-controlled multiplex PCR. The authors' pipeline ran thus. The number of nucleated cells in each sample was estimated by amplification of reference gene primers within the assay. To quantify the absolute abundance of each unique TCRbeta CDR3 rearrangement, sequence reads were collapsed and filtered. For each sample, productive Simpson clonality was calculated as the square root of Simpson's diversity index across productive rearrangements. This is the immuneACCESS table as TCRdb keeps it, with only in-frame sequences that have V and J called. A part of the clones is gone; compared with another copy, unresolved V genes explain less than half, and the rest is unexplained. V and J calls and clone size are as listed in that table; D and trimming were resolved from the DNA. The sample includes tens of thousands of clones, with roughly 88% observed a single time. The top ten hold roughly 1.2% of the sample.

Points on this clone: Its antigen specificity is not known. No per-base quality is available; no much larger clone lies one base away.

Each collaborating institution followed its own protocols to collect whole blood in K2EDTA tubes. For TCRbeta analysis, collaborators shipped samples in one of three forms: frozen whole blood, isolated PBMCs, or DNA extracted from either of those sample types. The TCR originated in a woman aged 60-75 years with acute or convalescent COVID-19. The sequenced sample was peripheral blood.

The CDR3 in this case is CASTAGNNYGYTF. The nucleotide sequence is TGTGCCAGCACCGCCGGGAATAACTATGGCTACACCTTC. The chain links TRBV7-9 with TRBJ1-2; a confident D gene designation cannot be given. The CDR3 sequence holds 13 residues, the cysteine and phenylalanine included. Of the read, only the CDR3 DNA is kept; its 39 bases are in frame from base 1. At the junction V is shortened by 7 bases and J by 1 base, with 10 bases in between. Reading the germline V gene (reference sequence) gives CDR1 SEHNR and CDR2 FQNEAQ.